Presented here are 24 T cell receptor beta chains from one specimen sequenced in a study of blood T cell repertoires in COVID-19. The data were produced by immunoSEQ multiplex PCR, yet TCRdb's version contains in-frame clones alone and is incomplete. The sample has roughly 200,000 clones, 87% seen once. The sample comprised PBMCs or T cells enriched from blood (not recorded which). These receptors came from a young man with acute COVID-19.

The chain uses TRBV27 and TRBJ2-7; no firm D call. The CDR3 is made up of 14 amino acids. V lost 2 bases and J lost 3, with 11 bases in between. CDR1 is MNHEY and CDR2 is SMNVEV in the germline V gene (reference sequence). CDR3 nucleotides: TGTGCCAGCAGTTTAAGAGCGAGCCGCTACGAGCAGTACTTC. Its translation is CASSLRASRYEQYF.

The V call is TRBV12-3 or TRBV12-4, the J call TRBJ1-1; D call uncertain. CDR3 size: 13 residues. Trimming took off 2 bases at V and 2 bases at J, with 6 bases between the two ends. As DNA, the CDR3 is TGTGCCAGCAGTTTAAAGCATAACACTGAAGCTTTCTTT. Translation gives CASSLKHNTEAFF.

The chain is built from TRBV11-1 and TRBJ2-3; D gene ambiguous. CDR3 length: 12 amino acids. Germline CDR1 is SGHAT and CDR2 is FQDESV (reference sequence). Trimming took 3 bases from V and 2 from J, leaving 3 bases between them. CDR3 protein: CASSFVTDTQYF. CDR3 nucleotides: TGTGCCAGCAGCTTCGTCACAGATACGCAGTATTTT.

This clone came up once. The chain uses TRBV29-1 and TRBJ1-2; TRBD1 agrees at 11 bases. Germline CDR1 reads SQVTM; CDR2 reads ANQGSEA. The CDR3 is made up of 13 amino acids. V shed 4 bases and J 7 bases; nucleotides not matched to a gene: 5. DNA for the CDR3: TGCAGCGTTGTACCCGGACAGGGGGCTGGCTACACCTTC. It is translated as CSVVPGQGAGYTF. Looking up the rest from reference TRBV29-1 and TRBJ1-2 gives the full variable domain: SAVISQKPSRDICQRGTSLTIQCQVDSQVTMMFWYRQQPGQSLTLIATANQGSEATYESGFVIDKFPISRPNLTFSTLTVSNMSPEDSSIYLCSVVPGQGAGYTFGSGTRLTVV.

The chain recombines TRBV12-3 or TRBV12-4 with TRBJ1-2; D possibly corresponds to TRBD1 (6 bases). This CDR3 comprises 12 residues. Deletions cut 4 bases from V and 6 bases from J, with 9 bases between. The CDR3 loop is CASSWGPDGYTF. The CDR3, as DNA: TGTGCCAGCAGTTGGGGGCCCGATGGCTACACCTTC.

This sequence joins TRBV25-1 and TRBJ1-4; D possibly corresponds to TRBD1 (6 bases). In germline, CDR1 is MGHDK, CDR2 SYGVNS. The CDR3 consists of 16 residues. V shed 1 base and J shed 3 bases, with 12 bases lying between them. The DNA of the CDR3 is TGTGCCAGCAGTGAATCCCGGGGGGGCCCTAATGAAAAACTGTTTTTT. It yields the protein CASSESRGGPNEKLFF.

This clone came up once. This may be a read error: a much more frequent sequence differs by one nucleotide. The V and J genes are TRBV13 and TRBJ1-2; 8 bases agree with TRBD1. The CDR3 totals 17 residues. Germline loops: CDR1 PRHDT, CDR2 FYEKMQ (reference sequence). CDR3 loop: CASSLKIRTGNNYDYTF. CDR3 DNA sequence: TGTGCCAGCAGCTTAAAGATCAGGACAGGGAACAACTATGACTACACCTTC.

The V gene is TRBV25-1, the J gene TRBJ2-3, with 7 bases identical to TRBD1. The trim removed 8 bases at V and 2 bases at J, leaving 13 bases unmatched. The CDR3 consists of 16 residues. CDR1 is MGHDK, CDR2 SYGVNS, per germline. DNA for the CDR3: TGTGCCAGCGGGGACAGAGACCTTCTTTCCACAGATACGCAGTATTTT. Protein product: CASGDRDLLSTDTQYF.

V gene TRBV6-5 combines with J gene TRBJ2-1, with 7 bases aligning to TRBD2. Germline CDR1 is MNHEY and CDR2 is SVGAGI. V lost 0 bases and J lost 9; bases outside the gene matches: 8. The CDR3 is 15 residues long. The DNA of the CDR3 is TGTGCCAGCAGTTACTCGCTTGCGGGAGCCTTTGAGCAGTTCTTC. This gives the protein CASSYSLAGAFEQFF.

The genes are TRBV3-1 (or the pseudogene TRBV3-2) and TRBJ2-7; 8 bases fit TRBD1. Losses at the gene ends were 4 bases for V and 2 bases for J; bases not matched to a gene: 4. Germline V gives CDR1 LGHDT, CDR2 YNNKEL (reference sequence). CDR3 length: 14 amino acids. CDR3 sequence (DNA): TGTGCCAGCAGCCCCAGGGGGCGGCCCTACGAGCAGTACTTC. This sequence encodes CASSPRGRPYEQYF.

Here the CDR3 reads CASSNPGGHGYTF. CDR3 nucleotides: TGTGCCAGCAGCAATCCAGGGGGACATGGCTACACCTTC. The chain employs TRBV21-1 and TRBJ1-2; TRBD1, the D gene given by the table, was not confirmed from the DNA. TRBV21-1 is flagged as a pseudogene. The CDR3 is 13 residues long.

This chain uses TRBV27 with TRBJ2-7; TRBD1 agrees at 9 bases. The V and J ends lost 8 bases and 4 bases, in that order; junction bases with no gene match: 6. Looked up from germline, CDR1 is MNHEY and CDR2 is SMNVEV (reference sequence). This CDR3 comprises 13 residues. The CDR3 sequence is CASQVQGAYEQYF. The CDR3 DNA reads as TGTGCCAGCCAGGTACAGGGGGCGTACGAGCAGTACTTC.

The chain links TRBV12-5 to TRBJ2-7; TRBD1 agrees at 10 bases. Trimming took 7 bases from V and 4 from J; bases not matched to a gene: 4. The CDR3 sequence is 13 residues long. Germline CDR1 is LGHNT and CDR2 is FRNRAP. The CDR3 DNA reads TGTGCTAGTGCGTCGGACAGGGGGTACGAGCAGTACTTC. Its protein product is CASASDRGYEQYF.

The chain recombines TRBV24-1 with TRBJ2-3; D might be TRBD2 (6 bases). Trimming pared 5 bases from V and 2 bases from J, leaving 19 bases between. CDR1 and CDR2 (germline): KGHDR, SFDVKD. This CDR3 region has 17 residues. The CDR3 region is CATSGRTREQNTDTQYF. The CDR3 DNA is TGTGCCACCAGTGGCAGGACCCGGGAGCAAAACACAGATACGCAGTATTTT.

V is TRBV5-6 and J is TRBJ2-7; 9 positions match TRBD2. Germline V CDR1 and CDR2: SGHDT, YYEEEE. The CDR3 consists of 15 residues. The V and J ends lost 5 bases and 2 bases, in that order; junction bases with no gene match: 8. CDR3 bases: TGTGCCAGCAGTTTCGGGCTAGCGGGGACCTACGAGCAGTACTTC. Translated: CASSFGLAGTYEQYF.

The V gene is TRBV13, the J gene TRBJ2-1, with a possible D match to TRBD2 (6 bases). This CDR3 comprises 15 residues. V was cut by 1 base and J by 2 bases, with 9 bases left in between. Germline values: CDR1 PRHDT, CDR2 FYEKMQ (reference sequence). The CDR3 DNA follows: TGTGCCAGCAGCTTAGACGGGAGAACCTACAATGAGCAGTTCTTC. The encoded protein is CASSLDGRTYNEQFF.

The chain combines TRBV29-1 with TRBJ2-7; D perhaps matches TRBD1 (6 bases). CDR3 length: 11 residues. The V gene's germline CDR1 is SQVTM and CDR2 ANQGSEA. The V and J ends lost 7 bases and 3 bases respectively, with 10 bases between them. The CDR3 DNA reads TGCAGCGGCCTAGGGGGCTACGAGCAGTACTTC. Translation gives CSGLGGYEQYF.

CDR3 amino acids: CASSLYSGTQYF. In nucleotides, the CDR3 is TGTGCCAGCAGTTTATACTCGGGGACCCAGTACTTC. This chain connects TRBV28 to TRBJ2-5; D is ambiguous. This CDR3 has 12 residues. V gave up 1 base and J gave up 7 bases, with 7 bases separating them. Germline CDR1 and CDR2: MDHEN and SYDVKM.

In this sample, this clone turned up once. The chain couples TRBV7-2 to TRBJ2-7; TRBD2 might be the D (5 bases). The CDR3 runs 14 residues. V gave up 1 base and J gave up 0 bases, with 7 bases separating them. Per germline, CDR1 SGHTA and CDR2 FQGNSA. The CDR3 DNA sequence: TGTGCCAGCAGCTTAGAAGCGGACTCCTACGAGCAGTACTTC. Protein: CASSLEADSYEQYF.

The V call is TRBV19, the J call TRBJ1-3; TRBD1 matches at 8 bases. V gave up 3 bases and J gave up 4 bases; unmatched junction bases: 8. The germline CDR1 and CDR2 sequences are LNHDA and SQIVND (reference sequence). The CDR3 contains 16 residues. The CDR3 DNA sequence: TGTGCCAGTAGTATCCTCGCGGACAGGGACGGAAACACCATATATTTT. It codes for CASSILADRDGNTIYF.

The chain links TRBV6-1 to TRBJ2-7; D is undetermined. The CDR3 loop spans 12 amino acids. Germline V gives CDR1 MNHNS, CDR2 SASEGT. Trimming took off 1 base at V and 7 bases at J, with 8 bases between the two ends. The CDR3 DNA sequence: TGTGCCAGCAGTGAAGGATGGCTGGAGCAGTACTTC. It translates to CASSEGWLEQYF.

The rearrangement uses TRBV27 and TRBJ1-4, with 7 bases aligning to TRBD1. The CDR3 consists of 15 residues. The V and J ends lost 6 bases and 5 bases, in that order; junction bases with no gene match: 9. CDR1 and CDR2 from the germline V gene are MNHEY and SMNVEV (reference sequence). CDR3 coding DNA: TGTGCCAGCAGCCCGGGACAGCTAGGGAATGAAAAACTGTTTTTT. This gives the protein CASSPGQLGNEKLFF.

The V gene is TRBV4-1, the J gene TRBJ2-1; 8 bases match TRBD2. J was trimmed by 0 bases and V by 5 bases; bases with no gene match: 3. Germline CDR1 reads MGHRA; CDR2 reads YSYEKL. The CDR3 has 15 residues. CDR3 in DNA: TGCGCCAGCAGCGACCGGGAGGGCTCCTACAATGAGCAGTTCTTC. It is translated as CASSDREGSYNEQFF.

This clone was seen just once. The chain recombines TRBV19 with TRBJ2-6, with 8 nucleotides matching TRBD1. Germline loops: CDR1 LNHDA, CDR2 SQIVND (reference sequence). The junction had 10 bases not matched to a gene; V was cut back by 3 bases and J by 0 bases. This CDR3 has 19 amino acids. CDR3: CASSMYLWDRTSGANVLTF. Here the CDR3 DNA reads TGTGCCAGTAGTATGTATCTCTGGGACAGGACCTCTGGGGCCAACGTCCTGACTTTC.